This T cell receptor beta chain was sequenced during a study of blood T cell repertoires in COVID-19 (dated by TCRdb to 2020 to 2021). Study-level background: Samples covering the acute and convalescent phases of COVID-19 were provided by collaborators in the United States, Italy and Spain. Where available, HLA class I and class II types were taken from metadata supplied by the sample provider and were not determined by assay-based typing. The material from the prospective study consisted of cDNA or gDNA derived from T cells, B-cell-depleted T cells, or PBMCs. Samples were obtained from the ongoing ImmuneRACE study (first 160 participants) and from some 1,200 subjects provided by 6 global collaborators. Subjects who had been exposed to COVID-19, were actively infected with it, or had recovered from it provided the deeply sampled blood TCRbeta repertoires that made up the dataset. The sample metadata nearly always contained a de-identified subject ID, COVID-19 status, age in years and sex. The repertoires were released in a freely available public database intended as a resource for research on the immune response to SARS-CoV-2. General findings and caveats noted by the study authors: The amount of clinical and demographic metadata varied by source and participant and was provided uncurated.

Points on this clone: Its antigen is unknown. Qualities for individual bases were not recorded, and no much larger clone is one base off.

The CDR3 holds 14 amino acids from the cysteine to the phenylalanine. CDR3 DNA only is kept here, 42 bases in frame from base 1. The V end gives up 5 bases and the J end 1 base, leaving 4 bases in the junction not matched to a gene. Based on the germline V gene, the CDR1 and CDR2 sequences are SNHLY and FYNNEI. Whole blood was collected in K2EDTA tubes by collaborating institutions according to the institutions' own protocols. For TCRbeta analysis, collaborator samples were shipped as frozen whole blood, as isolated PBMCs, or as DNA extracted from either sample type. TCRbeta CDR3 regions were amplified from genomic DNA using the immunoSEQ Assay, a bias-controlled multiplex PCR. The source study handled its data this way. The number of nucleated cells in each sample was estimated by amplification of reference gene primers within the assay. To quantify the absolute abundance of each unique TCRbeta CDR3 rearrangement, sequence reads were collapsed and filtered. For each sample, productive Simpson clonality was calculated as the square root of Simpson's diversity index across productive rearrangements. TCRdb took this table from immuneACCESS and kept in-frame rearrangements with V and J called. Such tables lack part of the clones; where checked against another copy, unresolved V genes explain under half of the gap, and the rest is unexplained. For V, J and clone size, that table is used; D and trimming come from the DNA. The sample table lists over 150,000 clones, more than 75% of them with a count of one. Of the sample, approximately 1.1% is held by the ten largest clones.

In this chain, TRBV2 is recombined with TRBJ1-1, with TRBD1 identical over 7 junction bases. The sample consisted of peripheral blood. The source is a man aged 40-55 years with acute or convalescent COVID-19. The CDR3 sequence is CASSTGASNTEAFF. In nucleotides, the sequence is TGTGCCAGCAGTACAGGGGCCTCGAACACTGAAGCTTTCTTT.